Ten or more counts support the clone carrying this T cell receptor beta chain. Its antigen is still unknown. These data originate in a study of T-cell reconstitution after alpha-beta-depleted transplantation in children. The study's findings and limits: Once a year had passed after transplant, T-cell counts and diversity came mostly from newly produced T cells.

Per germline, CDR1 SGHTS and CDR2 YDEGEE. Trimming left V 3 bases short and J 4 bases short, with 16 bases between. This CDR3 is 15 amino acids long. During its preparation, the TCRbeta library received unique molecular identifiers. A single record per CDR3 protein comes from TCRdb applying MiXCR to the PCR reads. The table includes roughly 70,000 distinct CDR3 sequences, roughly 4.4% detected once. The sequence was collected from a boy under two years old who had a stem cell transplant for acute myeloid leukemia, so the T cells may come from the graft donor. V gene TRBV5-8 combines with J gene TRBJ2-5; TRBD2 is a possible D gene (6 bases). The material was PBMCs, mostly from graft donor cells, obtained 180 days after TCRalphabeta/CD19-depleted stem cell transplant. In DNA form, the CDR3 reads TGTGCCAGCAGCTGGGGGGTTACCAACACAGAGACCCAGTACTTC. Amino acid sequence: CASSWGVTNTETQYF.